This T cell receptor (beta chain) is from a study of CD4 T cells in relation to SARS-CoV-2 and coronaviruses. Study at large: ViraFEST: approximately ten-day antigen culture of PBMCs, then TCR beta CDR3 sequencing. Overall study findings and caveats: Crossreactive clones expanded significantly less to SARS-CoV-2 than monoreactive clones. In around 60% of donors, memory CD4+ clonotypes crossrecognized SARS-CoV-2 and at least one common cold coronavirus spike.

This table comes from immunoSEQ multiplex PCR, and its TCRdb copy is limited to in-frame clones, with some not included. Among roughly 25,000 clones, about 77% were seen once, and the ten largest hold about 20%. The CDR3 loop spans 13 amino acids. Germline V gene sequence: CDR1 MDHEN, CDR2 SYDVKM. V was clipped by 3 bases and J by 4 bases, with 10 bases between them. Unexposed donor CD4+ T cells date from 2011-2018, before the COVID-19 pandemic. The cells were cultured for under twelve days before CD4+ T cells were isolated. Remarks on this clone: Its antigen remains unidentified.

This rearrangement joins TRBV28 to TRBJ2-7; D unclear. The receptor was derived from a human donor in good health. Sequences were obtained from CD4+ T cells from PBMCs, cultured in vitro. This chain's CDR3 is CASSFDAAYEQYF. Here the CDR3 DNA reads TGTGCCAGCAGTTTCGATGCTGCTTACGAGCAGTACTTC. Using reference TRBV28 and TRBJ2-7 for the parts outside the CDR3, the full variable domain is DVKVTQSSRYLVKRTGEKVFLECVQDMDHENMFWYRQDPGLGLRLIYFSYDVKMKEKGDIPEGYSVSREKKERFSLILESASTNQTSMYLCASSFDAAYEQYFGPGTRLTVT.